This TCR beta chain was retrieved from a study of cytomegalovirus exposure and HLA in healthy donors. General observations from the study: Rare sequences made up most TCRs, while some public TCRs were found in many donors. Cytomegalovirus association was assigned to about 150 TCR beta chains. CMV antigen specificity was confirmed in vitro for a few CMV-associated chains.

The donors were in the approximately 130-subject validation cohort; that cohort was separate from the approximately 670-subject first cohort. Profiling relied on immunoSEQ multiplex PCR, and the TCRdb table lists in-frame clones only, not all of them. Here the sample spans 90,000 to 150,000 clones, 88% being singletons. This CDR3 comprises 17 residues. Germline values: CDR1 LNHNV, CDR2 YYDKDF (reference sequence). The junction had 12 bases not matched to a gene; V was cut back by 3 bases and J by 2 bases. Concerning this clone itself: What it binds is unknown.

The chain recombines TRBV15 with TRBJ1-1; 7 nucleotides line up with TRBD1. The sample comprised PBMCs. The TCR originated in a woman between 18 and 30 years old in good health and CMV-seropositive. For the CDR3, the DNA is TGTGCCACCAGCAGCGACAGGGTTCAAAGTCCCAACACTGAAGCTTTCTTT. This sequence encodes CATSSDRVQSPNTEAFF.